This T cell receptor beta chain was profiled in a study of immune heterogeneity within non-small cell lung tumors. Overall study: In total, the tumors were 4 squamous cell carcinomas, around ten non-squamous carcinomas and 1 not otherwise specified.

The V gene's germline CDR1 is SGHAT and CDR2 FQNNGV. J lost 1 base, V lost 2 bases, and 6 bases had no gene match. The CDR3 length is 16 residues. Genomic DNA from bulk tumor acted as the template, and about 600 ng was loaded per sample. Multiple biopsies spaced far apart were taken from each primary tumor during surgery. Each patient presented with untreated, newly diagnosed non-small cell lung cancer and received curative surgery. This clonotype was detected many times. The TCR beta CDR3 region was amplified by multiplex PCR employing 32 V and 13 J primers. In TCRdb, the multiplex PCR reads were re-called with MiXCR into one record per CDR3 protein. The data show 21,000 or so distinct CDR3 sequences, with under 35% seen just once and around 4% held by the top ten.

The sample comprised lung tumor tissue. The V and J genes are TRBV11-2 and TRBJ2-3; 7 nucleotides line up with TRBD2. The receptor's source is a man aged 35-49 years with non-small cell lung cancer. CDR3 nucleotides: TGTGCCAGCAGCTTATTGGCTAGCGGAGGCACAGATACGCAGTATTTT. It encodes CASSLLASGGTDTQYF.